Below, 26 T cell receptor beta chains from the same sample are listed, as sequenced in a study of lymphopenia after photon versus proton radiotherapy. The repertoire was sequenced with immunoSEQ multiplex PCR; TCRdb's copy has only in-frame clones and lacks some. This table holds about 12,000 clones, roughly 90% found once. The sequencing here drew on peripheral blood, taken from a patient treated with proton-based radiotherapy. The source is a man aged 55 to 69 with pancreatic cancer.

DNA of the CDR3: TGCAGCGTTGGGACGAACCTGAACACTGAAGCTTTCTTT. Its translation: CSVGTNLNTEAFF. V usage is TRBV29-1 and J usage is TRBJ1-1; D is unclear. V lost 4 bases, J lost 0 bases, and 9 bases lay in between. From germline, CDR1 is SQVTM and CDR2 ANQGSEA. The CDR3 is 13 amino acids.

V and J are TRBV6-1 and TRBJ2-4; no firm D call. The V gene's germline CDR1 is MNHNS and CDR2 SASEGT. The CDR3 is 11 residues long. The V end was cut by 3 bases, the J end by 9 bases, with 6 bases between. The CDR3 reads CASSDEVIQYF. The CDR3, as DNA: TGTGCCAGCAGTGATGAGGTCATTCAGTACTTC.

The V and J genes are TRBV5-1 and TRBJ1-2; TRBD1 might be the D (6 bases). CDR1 SGHRS and CDR2 YFSETQ come from the germline V gene. V lost 8 bases and J 4 bases, leaving 15 bases between the germline ends. This CDR3 spans 13 amino acids. CDR3 in amino acids: CASSKDSPYGYTF. The CDR3 region has the DNA TGCGCCAGTAGCAAGGACAGCCCCTATGGCTACACCTTC.

This chain joins TRBV19 and TRBJ1-5, with D possibly being TRBD1 (6 bases). This CDR3 has 18 amino acids. Germline V gives CDR1 LNHDA, CDR2 SQIVND (reference sequence). V gave up 3 bases and J gave up 2 bases, with 20 bases separating them. CDR3 DNA sequence: TGTGCCAGTAGTATCCTTGGGGTCTCGGGGGGCGGCAATCAGCCCCAGCATTTT. Protein sequence: CASSILGVSGGGNQPQHF.

The rearrangement links TRBV6-5 to TRBJ2-7; D gene unclear. Trimming left V 6 bases short and J 2 bases short, with 11 bases between. The CDR3 runs to 13 residues. CDR1 MNHEY and CDR2 SVGAGI come from the germline V gene. CDR3 nucleotide sequence: TGTGCCAGCAGACCCCGGGCAACCTACGAGCAGTACTTC. This gives the protein CASRPRATYEQYF.

The V call is TRBV21-1, the J call TRBJ2-1; the table gives TRBD2 as D, unverified against the DNA. TRBV21-1 is given as a pseudogene. This CDR3 contains 12 residues. CDR3: CASSPRADEQFF. CDR3 nucleotide sequence: TGTGCCAGCAGCCCCCGCGCCGATGAGCAGTTCTTC.

V usage is TRBV7-9 and J usage is TRBJ2-5, with D perhaps TRBD2 (6 bases). V lost 0 bases, J lost 5 bases, and 10 bases lay in between. The CDR3 has 14 residues. Germline V gene data show CDR1 as SEHNR and CDR2 as FQNEAQ (reference sequence). The CDR3 loop reads CASSLASGRETQYF. The DNA for the CDR3 is TGTGCCAGCAGCTTAGCGTCGGGGAGGGAGACCCAGTACTTC.

V and J are TRBV5-1 and TRBJ2-3; TRBD2 aligns across 8 bases. Germline V CDR1 and CDR2: SGHRS, YFSETQ. After removal of 0 bases from V and 0 bases from J, the junction contained 6 bases not matched to a gene. The CDR3 length is 17 residues. CDR3 coding DNA: TGCGCCAGCAGCTTGGCTCCTAGCGGGTCTAGCACAGATACGCAGTATTTT. Protein sequence: CASSLAPSGSSTDTQYF. The full variable domain, with the rest looked up from reference TRBV5-1 and TRBJ2-3, is KAGVTQTPRYLIKTRGQQVTLSCSPISGHRSVSWYQQTPGQGLQFLFEYFSETQRNKGNFPGRFSGRQFSNSRSEMNVSTLELGDSALYLCASSLAPSGSSTDTQYFGPGTRLTVL.

The chain uses TRBV7-8 and TRBJ2-3; 7 positions agree with TRBD1. This CDR3 region has 16 residues. V was pared by 3 bases and J by 5 bases, with 11 bases of the junction left unmatched. The germline gives CDR1 SGHVS, CDR2 FQNEAQ. The DNA for the CDR3 is TGTGCCAGCAGCTTCTCAGGACAGGCGGCGGGAGATACGCAGTATTTT. Encoded protein: CASSFSGQAAGDTQYF.

V is TRBV28 and J is TRBJ1-5, with TRBD1 as a possible D gene (6 bases). CDR1 is MDHEN, CDR2 SYDVKM, per germline. This CDR3 has 14 amino acids. V lost 6 bases to trimming and J lost 2 bases, with 11 bases between them. The CDR3 here is CASRGQIRNQPQHF. The CDR3 bases are TGTGCCAGCAGGGGACAAATTCGCAATCAGCCCCAGCATTTT.

The V and J genes are TRBV6-1 and TRBJ2-4; TRBD1 or TRBD2 may be the D gene (6 bases each). The germline gives CDR1 MNHNS, CDR2 SASEGT. V shed 2 bases and J shed 2 bases, with 16 bases lying between them. This CDR3 is 17 amino acids long. CDR3 region: CASSELAGEVTKNIQYF. CDR3 nucleotides: TGTGCCAGCAGTGAATTGGCAGGGGAGGTTACCAAAAACATTCAGTACTTC.

The genes are TRBV27 and TRBJ2-7; D unresolved. This CDR3 has 11 residues. V was pared by 2 bases and J by 3 bases, with 2 bases between. From germline, CDR1 is MNHEY and CDR2 SMNVEV (reference sequence). Written as DNA, the CDR3 is TGTGCCAGCAGTTTAGTCTACGAGCAGTACTTC. Its translation is CASSLVYEQYF.

The genes are TRBV5-1 and TRBJ2-1; maybe TRBD2 (6 bases). This CDR3 is 15 amino acids long. Germline V gene lookup returns CDR1 SGHRS and CDR2 YFSETQ. Trimming left V 4 bases short and J 5 bases short, with 16 bases between. CDR3 nucleotides: TGCGCCAGCAGCCTCGGGGGAGTAAGGGACAATGAGCAGTTCTTC. Translating gives CASSLGGVRDNEQFF. Drawing the rest from reference TRBV5-1 and TRBJ2-1, the complete variable domain is KAGVTQTPRYLIKTRGQQVTLSCSPISGHRSVSWYQQTPGQGLQFLFEYFSETQRNKGNFPGRFSGRQFSNSRSEMNVSTLELGDSALYLCASSLGGVRDNEQFFGPGTRLTVL.

The chain combines TRBV27 with TRBJ2-5; tentatively, D is TRBD1 or TRBD2 (5 bases each). Per germline, CDR1 MNHEY and CDR2 SMNVEV (reference sequence). V lost 3 bases and J 2 bases, leaving 10 bases between the germline ends. The length of the CDR3 is 14 residues. CDR3 DNA sequence: TGTGCCAGCAGTTTTAGGGGACCACAAGAGACCCAGTACTTC. Its translation: CASSFRGPQETQYF.

This rearrangement joins TRBV7-2 to TRBJ2-7; maybe TRBD1 (5 bases). There are 17 residues in the CDR3. Germline-derived CDR1 and CDR2 are SGHTA and FQGNSA. With 5 bases removed from V and 2 bases from J, the gap between germline ends came to 22 bases. CDR3 sequence (DNA): TGTGCCAGCAGCCGTCTAGGGCAGGGAACCCTAACCTACGAGCAGTACTTC. Protein: CASSRLGQGTLTYEQYF.

The CDR3 nucleotides read TGTGCCAGCAGTGTCCTTAGCGGGAGGGCGCGGGACAAAAACATTCAGTACTTC. Translation gives CASSVLSGRARDKNIQYF. V is TRBV28 and J is TRBJ2-4; 11 bases fit TRBD2. The CDR3 sequence is 18 residues long. Germline CDR1 reads MDHEN; CDR2 reads SYDVKM. Unmatched junction bases numbered 12, after V lost 5 bases and J lost 3 bases.

The V gene is TRBV30, the J gene TRBJ2-1, with 7 bases that match TRBD2. Trimming cost V 5 bases and J 3 bases; bases outside gene matches: 7. The length of the CDR3 is 14 residues. The germline V gene encodes CDR1 GTSNPN and CDR2 SVGIG (reference sequence). The CDR3 reads CAWSPGGSYNEQFF. The CDR3 DNA follows: TGTGCCTGGTCGCCGGGAGGAAGCTACAATGAGCAGTTCTTC.

The table lists this clone with a count of one. The gene calls are TRBV29-1 and TRBJ2-3, with D possibly being TRBD1 (5 bases). The CDR3 covers 14 residues. Trimming pared 6 bases from V and 4 bases from J, leaving 17 bases between. Germline V lookup: CDR1 SQVTM, CDR2 ANQGSEA. Here the CDR3 DNA reads TGCAGCGTAGGCCTTCGGCTAGGGGCAGATACGCAGTATTTT. Amino acid sequence: CSVGLRLGADTQYF.

A few counts support this clone. The chain recombines TRBV9 with TRBJ1-5, with 9 bases matching TRBD1. With V trimmed by 4 bases and J by 13 bases, 12 bases remained unmatched. Per the germline V gene, CDR1 is SGDLS and CDR2 is YYNGEE. The CDR3 is 14 amino acids. The CDR3 sequence is CASSPHWTGESQHF. The DNA of the CDR3 is TGTGCCAGCAGCCCCCACTGGACAGGGGAATCTCAGCATTTT.

The rearrangement uses TRBV6-5 and TRBJ1-4; D remains ambiguous. Germline CDR1 and CDR2: MNHEY and SVGAGI. The V end was cut by 0 bases, the J end by 7 bases, with 12 bases between. The CDR3 has 15 amino acids. This CDR3 reads CASSYSPRRPEKLFF. DNA of the CDR3: TGTGCCAGCAGTTACTCGCCTAGGAGACCTGAAAAACTGTTTTTT.

This clone has just a few counts. The rearrangement links TRBV4-1 to TRBJ1-4; D unresolved. Germline assignment: CDR1 MGHRA and CDR2 YSYEKL. CDR3 length: 15 residues. The V and J ends lost 4 bases and 0 bases respectively, with 9 bases between them. This CDR3 is CASSPSGATNEKLFF. The CDR3, as DNA: TGCGCCAGCAGCCCCTCCGGAGCAACTAATGAAAAACTGTTTTTT.

The gene calls are TRBV9 and TRBJ2-1; 12 bases align to TRBD2. V shed 4 bases and J 4 bases; nucleotides not matched to a gene: 15. The CDR3 extends over 19 amino acids. Germline values: CDR1 SGDLS, CDR2 YYNGEE. The CDR3, as DNA: TGTGCCAGCAGCCCCGAAGGAAGCACTAGCGGGAGGATTTACAATGAGCAGTTCTTC. Translation: CASSPEGSTSGRIYNEQFF.

This clone showed up just a few times. One end of the junction is discordant with germline, which a read error may explain. The chain combines TRBV2 with TRBJ1-5, with TRBD1 matching 9 bases. CDR3 length: 16 amino acids. The germline CDR1 and CDR2 sequences are SNHLY and FYNNEI. CDR3 bases: TGTGCCAGCAGGGAAGACAGGGGGACGGGGAATCAGCCCCAGCATTTT. Its translation: CASREDRGTGNQPQHF.

The J gene is TRBJ2-5, the V gene TRBV5-1; D is uncertain. The V gene lost 1 base and the J gene lost 3 bases, with 10 bases spanning the gap. The CDR3 totals 14 residues. Per the germline V gene, CDR1 is SGHRS and CDR2 is YFSETQ. CDR3 in amino acids: CASSLLWPEETQYF. The DNA of the CDR3 is TGCGCCAGCAGCTTGCTCTGGCCAGAAGAGACCCAGTACTTC.

The rearrangement joins TRBV10-3 to TRBJ2-1; 10 bases align to TRBD2. V was clipped by 4 bases and J by 4 bases; unmatched bases: 1. Germline V gives CDR1 ENHRY, CDR2 SYGVKD. The CDR3 has 14 amino acids. The CDR3, as DNA: TGTGCCATCAGTGGGACTAGCGGTTACAATGAGCAGTTCTTC. Residues: CAISGTSGYNEQFF.

The rearrangement joins TRBV27 to TRBJ2-5; 14 bases match TRBD2. CDR1 is MNHEY, CDR2 SMNVEV, per germline (reference sequence). The junction had 4 bases not matched to a gene; V was cut back by 5 bases and J by 2 bases. CDR3 length: 16 amino acids. CDR3 DNA: TGTGCCAGCAGTGGACTAGCGGGAGGTATTCAAGAGACCCAGTACTTC. Translation: CASSGLAGGIQETQYF.